These 20 T cell receptor beta chains came from one sample sequenced in a study of blood T cell repertoires in COVID-19. TCRdb's table, derived via immunoSEQ multiplex PCR, lists solely in-frame clones and lacks some. This table holds 150,000 or so clones, about 86% found once. The sample comprised peripheral blood. The receptors come from an older woman with acute or convalescent COVID-19.

This chain connects TRBV5-1 to TRBJ2-7; 9 bases are a match to TRBD2. The V and J ends lost 1 base and 3 bases, in that order; junction bases with no gene match: 2. CDR3 length: 14 amino acids. Germline CDR1 and CDR2: SGHRS and YFSETQ. CDR3 DNA: TGCGCCAGCAGCTTGATAGCGGGAGACTACGAGCAGTACTTC. This gives the protein CASSLIAGDYEQYF.

The rearrangement links TRBV19 to TRBJ2-1; 8 nucleotides line up with TRBD1. V trimming: 5 bases; J trimming: 5 bases; junction bases outside the gene matches: 2. The germline gives CDR1 LNHDA, CDR2 SQIVND (reference sequence). This CDR3 comprises 13 residues. CDR3 nucleotide sequence: TGTGCCAGTAGTGTGGACAGGGACAATGAGCAGTTCTTC. This codes for CASSVDRDNEQFF.

The rearrangement joins TRBV6-2 or TRBV6-3 to TRBJ2-3, with D possibly being TRBD2 (6 bases). Germline lookup yields CDR1 MNHEY and CDR2 SVGEGT. Trimming pared 0 bases from V and 7 bases from J, leaving 14 bases between. The CDR3 contains 15 residues. CDR3 sequence: CASSYSGPGVNTQYF. DNA for the CDR3: TGTGCCAGCAGTTACTCGGGACCGGGGGTGAATACGCAGTATTTT.

The rearrangement joins TRBV30 to TRBJ1-1; no clear D gene. Germline-derived CDR1 and CDR2 are GTSNPN and SVGIG (reference sequence). V dropped 3 bases and J dropped 4 bases, with 18 bases sitting between them. The CDR3 has 15 residues. The CDR3 bases are TGTGCCTGGAGCGGAGTACGGGCTGGAGGCACTGAAGCTTTCTTT. This translates into CAWSGVRAGGTEAFF.

The chain uses TRBV7-2 and TRBJ1-1; the match to TRBD1 covers 9 bases. This CDR3 contains 19 residues. Germline V gene data show CDR1 as SGHTA and CDR2 as FQGNSA. With V trimmed by 1 base and J by 1 base, 13 bases remained unmatched. The CDR3 region is CASSLDRGGTGNKNTEAFF. CDR3 nucleotides: TGTGCCAGCAGCTTAGATCGTGGGGGGACAGGGAACAAGAACACTGAAGCTTTCTTT.

The CDR3 here is CASSQPGLAGGRDTGELFF. The CDR3 DNA reads as TGTGCCAGCAGCCAACCGGGACTAGCGGGGGGGCGGGACACCGGGGAGCTGTTTTTT. The V and J genes are TRBV4-2 and TRBJ2-2; 16 bases align to TRBD2. With 2 bases clipped from V and 3 bases from J, the junction kept 6 bases outside the gene matches. In germline, CDR1 is LGHNA, CDR2 YNFKEQ. The CDR3 is 19 residues long.

This chain connects TRBV3-1 (or the pseudogene TRBV3-2) to TRBJ1-6; TRBD1 agrees at 11 bases. CDR1 LGHDT and CDR2 YNNKEL come from the germline V gene (reference sequence). This CDR3 spans 18 amino acids. Unmatched junction bases numbered 13, after V lost 3 bases and J lost 9 bases. This CDR3 is CASSHGVGPGTGGSPLHF. CDR3 DNA: TGTGCCAGCAGCCATGGGGTCGGGCCGGGGACAGGGGGTTCACCCCTCCACTTT.

This sequence joins TRBV5-4 and TRBJ1-4, with 8 positions matching TRBD1. The V gene end was trimmed by 4 bases and the J gene end by 1 base; junction bases not matched to a gene: 3. Germline CDR1 SGHNT, CDR2 YYREEE (reference sequence). The CDR3 totals 15 residues. The CDR3 sequence is CASSPGQGTNEKLFF. CDR3 DNA sequence: TGTGCCAGCAGCCCTGGACAGGGAACTAATGAAAAACTGTTTTTT.

The rearrangement joins TRBV5-6 to TRBJ1-6; D perhaps matches TRBD1 (5 bases). The length of the CDR3 is 15 residues. The germline CDR1 and CDR2 sequences are SGHDT and YYEEEE. Between the trimmed V and J ends, which lost 3 bases and 3 bases, there was a span of 10 bases. This CDR3 is CASSSRQYYNSPLHF. CDR3 nucleotides: TGTGCCAGCAGCTCCCGACAGTACTATAATTCACCCCTCCACTTT.

The chain carries TRBV5-1 and TRBJ1-4; no firm D call. V was pared by 0 bases and J by 4 bases, with 13 bases between. In germline, CDR1 is SGHRS, CDR2 YFSETQ. CDR3 size: 16 residues. CDR3 region: CASSLGGGGYNEKLFF. The CDR3 DNA is TGCGCCAGCAGCTTGGGCGGAGGAGGGTATAATGAAAAACTGTTTTTT.

The V call is TRBV6-2 or TRBV6-3, the J call TRBJ2-7, with D unclear. CDR3 length: 16 residues. Germline V gene lookup returns CDR1 MNHEY and CDR2 SVGEGT. V lost 0 bases to trimming and J lost 0 bases, with 12 bases between them. The CDR3: CASSYSNPWSSYEQYF. The CDR3 nucleotides are TGTGCCAGCAGTTACTCGAACCCTTGGAGCTCCTACGAGCAGTACTTC.

This chain joins TRBV30 and TRBJ1-2; TRBD1 is a possible D gene (5 bases). The CDR3 contains 12 residues. The germline V gene has CDR1 GTSNPN and CDR2 SVGIG (reference sequence). V lost 4 bases to trimming and J lost 2 bases, with 8 bases between them. The CDR3 DNA reads TGTGCCTGGACCCGACAGAACTATGGCTACACCTTC. It is translated as CAWTRQNYGYTF.

The chain links TRBV24-1 to TRBJ2-5, with 10 bases identical to TRBD1. The CDR3 length is 16 residues. From germline, CDR1 is KGHDR and CDR2 SFDVKD. Trimming at V came to 2 bases and at J to 2 bases, leaving 4 bases not matched to a gene. The CDR3 sequence: CATSDSSGQGQETQYF. As DNA, the CDR3 is TGTGCCACCAGTGATTCCTCGGGACAGGGGCAAGAGACCCAGTACTTC.

The chain recombines TRBV9 with TRBJ2-1; 8 bases map to TRBD2. Germline CDR1 and CDR2: SGDLS and YYNGEE. This CDR3 comprises 17 residues. V dropped 3 bases and J dropped 1; count of bases not matched to a gene: 9. CDR3 amino acids: CASSADFSGASYNEQFF. The CDR3 DNA follows: TGTGCCAGCAGCGCGGACTTTAGCGGGGCTTCCTACAATGAGCAGTTCTTC.

The chain uses TRBV7-3 and TRBJ2-2, with TRBD1 identical over 11 bases. CDR1 and CDR2 from the germline V gene are SGHTA and FQGTGA. V dropped 5 bases and J dropped 6; count of bases not matched to a gene: 5. CDR3 length equals 15 residues. For the CDR3, the DNA is TGTGCCAGCAGCAAGGACAGGGGGCAGGCCGGGGAGCTGTTTTTT. Its translation is CASSKDRGQAGELFF.

The chain carries TRBV4-2 and TRBJ1-6; 7 bases match TRBD1. The CDR3 spans 14 residues. The ends lost 1 base at V and 10 bases at J; junction bases unmatched: 4. Germline CDR1 and CDR2: LGHNA and YNFKEQ. Here the CDR3 reads CASSQVGGGSPLHF. CDR3 sequence (DNA): TGTGCCAGCAGCCAAGTAGGGGGCGGATCACCCCTCCACTTT.

This clone has only one observation. This chain joins TRBV7-3 and TRBJ1-3; weak D call: TRBD1 (6 bases). CDR3 length: 17 amino acids. Germline V gene data show CDR1 as SGHTA and CDR2 as FQGTGA. Trimming left V 8 bases short and J 0 bases short, with 20 bases between. The CDR3 sequence is CASSGPPGQISGNTIYF. The CDR3 DNA reads TGTGCCAGCTCGGGGCCACCAGGACAGATCTCTGGAAACACCATATATTTT.

This clone was detected only a few times. This chain uses TRBV6-2 or TRBV6-3 with TRBJ2-2, with D uncertain. The V gene's germline CDR1 is MNHEY and CDR2 SVGEGT. The length of the CDR3 is 14 residues. The V end was cut by 3 bases, the J end by 3 bases, with 8 bases between. The CDR3 DNA sequence: TGTGCCAGCAGTTATCAGTTATACACCGGGGAGCTGTTTTTT. Protein product: CASSYQLYTGELFF.

This chain links TRBV12-3 or TRBV12-4 with TRBJ2-3; TRBD1 is a possible D gene (5 bases). This CDR3 spans 13 amino acids. Trimming took 6 bases from V and 1 from J, leaving 8 bases between them. The CDR3 sequence: CASRIQGTDTQYF. The CDR3 nucleotides read TGTGCCAGCAGAATACAGGGCACAGATACGCAGTATTTT.

The chain employs TRBV6-2 or TRBV6-3 and TRBJ2-1; 10 bases agree with TRBD1. CDR3 length: 15 residues. CDR1 is MNHEY, CDR2 SVGEGT, per germline. The trim removed 5 bases at V and 5 bases at J, leaving 6 bases unmatched. In DNA form, the CDR3 reads TGTGCCAGCAGTGCCGACAGGGGGCACGACAATGAGCAGTTCTTC. Encoded protein: CASSADRGHDNEQFF.